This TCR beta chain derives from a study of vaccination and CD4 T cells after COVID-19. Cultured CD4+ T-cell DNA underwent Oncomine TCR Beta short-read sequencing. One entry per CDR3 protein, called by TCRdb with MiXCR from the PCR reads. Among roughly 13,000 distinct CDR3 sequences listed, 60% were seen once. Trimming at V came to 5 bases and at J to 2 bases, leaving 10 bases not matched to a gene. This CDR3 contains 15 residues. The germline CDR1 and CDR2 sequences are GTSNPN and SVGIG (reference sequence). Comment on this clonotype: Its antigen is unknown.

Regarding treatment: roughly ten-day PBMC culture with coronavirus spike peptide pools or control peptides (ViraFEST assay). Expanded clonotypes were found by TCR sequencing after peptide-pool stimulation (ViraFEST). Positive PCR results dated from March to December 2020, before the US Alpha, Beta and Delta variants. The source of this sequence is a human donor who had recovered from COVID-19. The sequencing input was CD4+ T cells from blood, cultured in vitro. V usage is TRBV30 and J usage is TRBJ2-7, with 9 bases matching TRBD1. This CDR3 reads CAWCWGDRDPYEQYF. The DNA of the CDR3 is TGTGCCTGGTGCTGGGGGGACAGGGACCCCTACGAGCAGTACTTC.